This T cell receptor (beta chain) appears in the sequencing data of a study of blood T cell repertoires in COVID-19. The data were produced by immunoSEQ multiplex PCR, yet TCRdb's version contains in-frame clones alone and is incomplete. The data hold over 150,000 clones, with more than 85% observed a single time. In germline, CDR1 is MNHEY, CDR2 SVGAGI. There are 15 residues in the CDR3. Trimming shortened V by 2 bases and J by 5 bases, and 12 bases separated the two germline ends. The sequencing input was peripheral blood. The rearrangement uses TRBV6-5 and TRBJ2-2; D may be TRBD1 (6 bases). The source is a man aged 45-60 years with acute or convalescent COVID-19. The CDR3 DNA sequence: TGTGCCAGCAGTTACCAGGGGATGGGTACCGGGGAGCTGTTTTTT. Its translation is CASSYQGMGTGELFF.